This TCR beta chain was identified during a study of regulatory T cells in long-lasting Graves disease. Findings and limits, study-wide: Preferential use of TRBV28, TRBJ1-2 and TRBJ2-5 was seen in persistent disease.

The time point denotes: newly diagnosed GD, antithyroid drugs for less than 3 months. Isolated PBMC RNA provided the starting material for the TCR library. Around 8.2 milliliters of peripheral blood went into EDTA tubes. This clonotype was seen once. Its target is unknown. CDR1 DFQATT and CDR2 SNEGSKA come from the germline V gene (reference sequence). The trim removed 6 bases at V and 2 bases at J, leaving 10 bases unmatched. The CDR3 is 15 amino acids. Construction of TCR beta libraries relied on iRepertoire HTBI primers and on Arm-PCR targeting CDR3 regions. In TCRdb, the multiplex PCR reads were re-called with MiXCR into one record per CDR3 protein. The sample lists under 300,000 distinct CDR3 sequences; more than 15% were seen once. This sample also belongs to another study, concerning T cells in Graves' hyperthyroidism and ophthalmopathy. That work contributes: Blood shared most expanded thyroid clonotypes above 0.001.

The sequence came from a woman in her 30s with Graves disease. This chain joins TRBV20-1 and TRBJ1-1, with 9 positions matching TRBD1. This specimen consisted of peripheral blood mononuclear cells (PBMCs), obtained at new diagnosis, from a patient treated with antithyroid drugs. CDR3 in amino acids: CSAVPGQGGNTEAFF. The CDR3 nucleotides read TGCAGTGCCGTTCCGGGACAGGGCGGAAACACTGAAGCTTTCTTT.